Sequencing of this T cell receptor (beta chain) was carried out in a study of T-cell memory formation after mild COVID-19 (dated by TCRdb to the early 2020s). With respect to the entire study: TCR sequence clusters from the two donors were largely donor specific. T-cell clones expanding and contracting after mild COVID-19 in a couple of donors were tracked by longitudinal TCRalpha and TCRbeta repertoire sequencing. The cohort was made up of two young adult volunteers, one female and one male, who were previously healthy. Results and caveats for the whole study, not just this receptor: Balanced CD4/CD8 phenotypes were observed for clones contracting from day 15 to 85, whereas a bias towards CD4+ was observed for a second wave of clones expanding from day 15 to 37. Contracting CD4+ clones appeared mostly in the CM and EM memory subsets, whereas CD8+ clones were enriched in EMRA. Whether the second-wave clones peaking on day 37 were SARS-CoV-2 specific was not confirmed. Only a couple of mild cases were covered in the study, and larger cohorts including severe cases with pre-infection samples were considered necessary. Some responding clones were found in pre-infection memory, which suggests that pre-existing cross-reactive memory T cells took part in the SARS-CoV-2 response.

Note on this clonotype: What this receptor recognizes is not known. It has no much larger one-base neighbor in the sample; base qualities were not kept.

CDR1 and CDR2 (SGHRS, YFSETQ) derive from the germline V gene. The CDR3 holds 14 amino acids from the cysteine to the phenylalanine. The read is trimmed to its CDR3 DNA, 42 bases read in frame from base 1. The trim is 2 bases for V and 2 bases for J, with a gap of 9 bases between the germline ends. TCRdb shows the sequencer as Illumina NovaSeq 6000. cDNA libraries for TCRalpha and TCRbeta were prepared by 5'RACE using constant-segment primers, with sample barcodes and unique molecular identifiers added. Trizol reagent was used to extract RNA from every sample. The libraries were amplified in two PCR steps, and the second step added a second sample barcode and Illumina TruSeq adapters. Sequencing of libraries was performed on an Illumina NovaSeq with 2 x 150 bp paired-end reads. From the authors' description of their analysis: The reads were demultiplexed and collapsed into UMI-guided consensus sequences using migec v1.2.7. Using mixcr v2.1.11, the UMI consensuses were aligned to TRA and TRB V and J templates and assembled into clonotypes. Clonotypes were classified as expanded or contracted when called significant by both edgeR and NoisET, with noise models trained on biological replicates. For edgeR calls, the thresholds were a false discovery rate-adjusted p below 0.01 and a log2 fold-change of 1. As an exploratory analysis of dynamics, max-normalized trajectories of the 1000 most abundant clonotypes were examined with PCA combined with hierarchical clustering. The CD4 or CD8 phenotype of responding clones was assigned using the separately sequenced CD4+ and CD8+ repertoires. TCRdb reworked the public reads: Q25 trimming with fastp, MiXCR clone assembly, productive beta chains retained. Every entry covers one CDR3 protein and lists the most common genes and DNA from its rows. The V and J calls were not made by the authors but by TCRdb's processing. The sample contains more than 250,000 distinct CDR3 sequences, around 17% of them found a single time. The ten largest make up 23% of the sample.

Ficoll-Paque density gradient centrifugation was the method used to isolate PBMCs. Sequencing used PBMCs or a T cell subset sorted from them (not recorded which). This receptor was taken from a man aged 18 to 29 who had mild COVID-19 (a few samples of this study predate the infection). The sample titles of this study are shuffled in the database, so cell type and time point are left out; the donor was told from shared clones. The chain employs TRBV5-1 and TRBJ2-3; the D gene remains uncertain. The DNA reads TGCGCCAGCAGCTTTGACGGACCCACAGATACGCAGTATTTT. It encodes CASSFDGPTDTQYF.